This TCR beta chain comes out of a study of T cells after yellow fever vaccination. The study's findings and limits: A small proportion of clonotypes was detected in both the CD4 and CD8 compartments. Weaker in magnitude, the secondary response showed a faster peak on day 5 versus 15.

One entry per CDR3 protein, called by TCRdb with MiXCR from the 5' RACE reads. Counted here are around 88,000 distinct CDR3 sequences, roughly 13% occurring once; the ten biggest clones make up around 25%. Trimming left V 4 bases short and J 5 bases short, with 12 bases between. The length of the CDR3 is 14 residues. CDR1 is SGHDN, CDR2 FVKESK, per germline. This sequence originates from a man between 18 and 29 years old who received the YFV17D yellow fever vaccine. V gene TRBV14 combines with J gene TRBJ2-1, with D hard to call. The sample was CD8+ T cells not binding an NS4B(214-222) dextramer, sorted from PBMCs, taken more than 20 days after the first yellow fever vaccination. CDR3 DNA sequence: TGTGCCAGCAGCCCCGTCAGGCTGGACAATGAGCAGTTCTTC. This codes for CASSPVRLDNEQFF.